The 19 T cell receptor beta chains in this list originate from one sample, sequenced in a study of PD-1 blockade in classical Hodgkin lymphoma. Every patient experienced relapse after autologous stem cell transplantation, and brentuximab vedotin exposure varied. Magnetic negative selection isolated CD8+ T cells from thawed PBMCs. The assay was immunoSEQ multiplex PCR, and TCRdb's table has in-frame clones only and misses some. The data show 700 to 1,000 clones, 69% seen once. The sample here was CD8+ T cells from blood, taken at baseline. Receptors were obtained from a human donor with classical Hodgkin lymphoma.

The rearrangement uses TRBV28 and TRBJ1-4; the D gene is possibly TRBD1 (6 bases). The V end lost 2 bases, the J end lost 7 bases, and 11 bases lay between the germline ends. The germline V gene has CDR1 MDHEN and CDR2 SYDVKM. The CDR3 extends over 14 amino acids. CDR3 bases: TGTGCCAGCAGTTTAAGGGGGTCCGGTGAAAAACTGTTTTTT. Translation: CASSLRGSGEKLFF.

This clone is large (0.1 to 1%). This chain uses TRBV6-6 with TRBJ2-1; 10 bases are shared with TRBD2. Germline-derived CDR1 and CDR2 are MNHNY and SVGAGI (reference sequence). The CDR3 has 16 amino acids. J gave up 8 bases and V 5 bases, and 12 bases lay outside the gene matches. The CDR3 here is CASSTPLAGVKDEQFF. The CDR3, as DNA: TGTGCCAGCAGTACCCCCCTAGCGGGGGTTAAGGATGAGCAGTTCTTC.

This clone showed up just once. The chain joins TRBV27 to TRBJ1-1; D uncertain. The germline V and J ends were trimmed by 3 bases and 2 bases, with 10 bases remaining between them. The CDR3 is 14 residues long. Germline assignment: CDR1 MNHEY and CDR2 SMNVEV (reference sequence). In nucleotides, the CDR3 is TGTGCCAGCAGTTTTAACGGTGATAACACTGAAGCTTTCTTT. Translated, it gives CASSFNGDNTEAFF.

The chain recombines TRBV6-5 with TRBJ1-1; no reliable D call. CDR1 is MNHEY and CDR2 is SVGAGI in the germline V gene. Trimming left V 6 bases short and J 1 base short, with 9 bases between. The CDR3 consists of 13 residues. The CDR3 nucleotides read TGTGCCAGCAGCAACAGCCCGAACACTGAAGCTTTCTTT. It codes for CASSNSPNTEAFF.

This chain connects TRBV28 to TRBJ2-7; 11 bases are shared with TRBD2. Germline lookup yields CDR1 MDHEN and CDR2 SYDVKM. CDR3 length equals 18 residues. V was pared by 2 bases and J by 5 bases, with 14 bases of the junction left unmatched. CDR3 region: CASSLDLTNSGRADEQYF. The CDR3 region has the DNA TGTGCCAGCAGTTTAGACCTCACCAATAGCGGGAGGGCCGACGAGCAGTACTTC. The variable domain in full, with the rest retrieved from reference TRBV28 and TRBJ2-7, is DVKVTQSSRYLVKRTGEKVFLECVQDMDHENMFWYRQDPGLGLRLIYFSYDVKMKEKGDIPEGYSVSREKKERFSLILESASTNQTSMYLCASSLDLTNSGRADEQYFGPGTRLTVT.

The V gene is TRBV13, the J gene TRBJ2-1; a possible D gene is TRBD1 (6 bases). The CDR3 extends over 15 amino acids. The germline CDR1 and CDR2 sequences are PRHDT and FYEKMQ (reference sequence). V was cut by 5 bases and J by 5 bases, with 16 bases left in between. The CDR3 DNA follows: TGTGCCAGCAGCCCCCGCGAAGGGGGAAACAATGAGCAGTTCTTC. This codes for CASSPREGGNNEQFF.

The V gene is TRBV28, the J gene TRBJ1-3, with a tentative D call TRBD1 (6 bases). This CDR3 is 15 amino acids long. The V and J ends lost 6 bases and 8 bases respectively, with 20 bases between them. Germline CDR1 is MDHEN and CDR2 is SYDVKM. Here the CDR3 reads CASSDYLQGDHTIYF. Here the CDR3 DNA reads TGTGCCAGCAGCGATTACCTACAGGGAGACCACACCATATATTTT. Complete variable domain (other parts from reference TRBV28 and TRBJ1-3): DVKVTQSSRYLVKRTGEKVFLECVQDMDHENMFWYRQDPGLGLRLIYFSYDVKMKEKGDIPEGYSVSREKKERFSLILESASTNQTSMYLCASSDYLQGDHTIYFGEGSWLTVV.

The CDR3 coding sequence is TGTGCCAGCAGCCAAGGGGGACAGATCTACGAGCAGTACTTC. Translated: CASSQGGQIYEQYF. This chain links TRBV4-2 with TRBJ2-7, with 7 bases matching TRBD1. CDR3 length equals 14 residues. Per the germline V gene, CDR1 is LGHNA and CDR2 is YNFKEQ. Unmatched junction bases numbered 3, after V lost 1 base and J lost 3 bases.

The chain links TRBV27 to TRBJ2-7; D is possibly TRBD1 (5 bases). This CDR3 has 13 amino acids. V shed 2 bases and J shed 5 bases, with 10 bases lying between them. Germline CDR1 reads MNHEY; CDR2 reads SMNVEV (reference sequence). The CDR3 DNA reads TGTGCCAGCAGTTTACAGGGTTCGAACGAGCAGTACTTC. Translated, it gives CASSLQGSNEQYF.

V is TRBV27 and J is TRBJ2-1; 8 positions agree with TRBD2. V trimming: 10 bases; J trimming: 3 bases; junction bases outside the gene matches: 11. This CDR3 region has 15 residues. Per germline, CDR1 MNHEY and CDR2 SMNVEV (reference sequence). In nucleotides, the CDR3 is TGTGCCACCACCTTTGTCGGGGGGGGCTACAATGAGCAGTTCTTC. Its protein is CATTFVGGGYNEQFF.

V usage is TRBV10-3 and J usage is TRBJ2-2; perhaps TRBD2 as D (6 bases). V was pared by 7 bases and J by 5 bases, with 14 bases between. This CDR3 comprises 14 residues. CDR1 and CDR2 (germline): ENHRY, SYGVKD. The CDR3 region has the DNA TGTGCCATCATGGGGGGAGAACGAACCGGGGAGCTGTTTTTT. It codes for CAIMGGERTGELFF.

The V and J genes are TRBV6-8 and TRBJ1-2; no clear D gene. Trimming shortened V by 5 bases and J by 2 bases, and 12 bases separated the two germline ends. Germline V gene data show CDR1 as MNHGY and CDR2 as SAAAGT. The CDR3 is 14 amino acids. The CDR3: CASSPDGGNYGYTF. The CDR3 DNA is TGTGCCAGCAGTCCAGACGGTGGCAACTATGGCTACACCTTC.

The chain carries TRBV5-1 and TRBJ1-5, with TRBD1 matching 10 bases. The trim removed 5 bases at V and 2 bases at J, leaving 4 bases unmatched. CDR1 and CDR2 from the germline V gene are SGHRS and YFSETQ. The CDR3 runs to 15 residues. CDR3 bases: TGCGCCAGCAGTTTTGGGACAGGGGGCAATCAGCCCCAGCATTTT. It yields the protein CASSFGTGGNQPQHF.

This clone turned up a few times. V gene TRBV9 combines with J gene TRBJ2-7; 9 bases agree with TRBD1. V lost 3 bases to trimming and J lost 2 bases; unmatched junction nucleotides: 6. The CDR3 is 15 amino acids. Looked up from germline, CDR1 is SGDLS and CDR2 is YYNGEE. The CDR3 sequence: CASSGGQGVTYEQYF. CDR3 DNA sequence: TGTGCCAGCAGCGGGGGACAGGGTGTGACCTACGAGCAGTACTTC.

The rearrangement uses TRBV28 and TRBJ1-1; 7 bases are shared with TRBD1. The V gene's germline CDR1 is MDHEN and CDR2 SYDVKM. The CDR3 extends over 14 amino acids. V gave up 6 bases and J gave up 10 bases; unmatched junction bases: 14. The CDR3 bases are TGTGCCAGCAGACGGGACAGCTTAGCCGGGTCAGCTTTCTTT. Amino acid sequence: CASRRDSLAGSAFF.

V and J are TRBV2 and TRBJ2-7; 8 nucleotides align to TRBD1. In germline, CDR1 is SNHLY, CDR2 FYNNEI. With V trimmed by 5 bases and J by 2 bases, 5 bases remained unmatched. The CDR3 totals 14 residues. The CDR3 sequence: CASSHRDRTYEQYF. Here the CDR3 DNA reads TGTGCCAGCAGTCACCGGGACAGGACCTACGAGCAGTACTTC.

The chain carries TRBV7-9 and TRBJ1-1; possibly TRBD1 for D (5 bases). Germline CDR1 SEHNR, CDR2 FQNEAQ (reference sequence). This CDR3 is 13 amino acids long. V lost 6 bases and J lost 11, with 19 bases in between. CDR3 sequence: CASRPTELETAFF. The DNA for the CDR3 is TGTGCCAGCAGGCCGACAGAACTTGAGACGGCTTTCTTT.

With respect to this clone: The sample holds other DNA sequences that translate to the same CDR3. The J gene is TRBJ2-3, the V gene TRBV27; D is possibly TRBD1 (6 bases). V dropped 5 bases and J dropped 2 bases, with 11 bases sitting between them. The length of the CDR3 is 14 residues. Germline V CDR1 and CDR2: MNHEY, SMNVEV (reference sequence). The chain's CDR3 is CASSKQGNTDTQYF. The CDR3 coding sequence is TGTGCCAGCAGTAAACAGGGTAACACAGATACGCAGTATTTT.

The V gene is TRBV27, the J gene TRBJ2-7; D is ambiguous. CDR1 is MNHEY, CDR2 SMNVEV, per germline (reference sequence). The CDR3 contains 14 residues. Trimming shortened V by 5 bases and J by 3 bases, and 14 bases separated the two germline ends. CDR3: CASSLRSVGYEQYF. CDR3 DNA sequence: TGTGCCAGCAGTCTTCGATCCGTCGGCTACGAGCAGTACTTC.